This T cell receptor beta chain was recovered during a study of T cells in Graves' hyperthyroidism and ophthalmopathy. TCR beta CDR3 region amplification was performed from RNA transcripts. Using the HTBI primer set, a first-round RT-PCR was run on the TCR CDR3. MiXCR was run by TCRdb on the multiplex PCR reads, yielding one entry per CDR3 protein. The sample lists approximately 510,000 distinct CDR3 sequences; under 25% were seen once. Hyperthyroidism had been newly diagnosed in patients aged 18 to 65, and its duration was under 2 months. More than 8.5 ml of fresh peripheral blood supplied the PBMCs. Specimen: blood. The origin of this receptor is a man between 18 and 29 years old with Graves' hyperthyroidism.

CDR3 nucleotides: TGTGCCTGGAGTGCTGGACAGGGGAACTATGGCTACACCTTC. Amino acids: CAWSAGQGNYGYTF. The V call is TRBV30, the J call TRBJ1-2; the match to TRBD1 covers 9 bases. Trimming cost V 1 base and J 2 bases; bases outside gene matches: 2. The germline gives CDR1 GTSNPN, CDR2 SVGIG (reference sequence). This CDR3 region has 14 residues.